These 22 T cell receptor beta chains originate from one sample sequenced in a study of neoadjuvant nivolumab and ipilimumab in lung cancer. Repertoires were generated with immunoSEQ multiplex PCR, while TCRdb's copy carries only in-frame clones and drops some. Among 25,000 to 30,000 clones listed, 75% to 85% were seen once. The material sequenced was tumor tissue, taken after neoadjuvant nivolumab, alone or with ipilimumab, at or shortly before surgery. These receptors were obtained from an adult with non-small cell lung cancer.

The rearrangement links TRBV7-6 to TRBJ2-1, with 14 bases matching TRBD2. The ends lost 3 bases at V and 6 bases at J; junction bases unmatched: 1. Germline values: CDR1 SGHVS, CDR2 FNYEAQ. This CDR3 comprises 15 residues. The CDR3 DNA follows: TGTGCCAGCAGCTTGGGACTAGCGGGAGTCAATGAGCAGTTCTTC. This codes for CASSLGLAGVNEQFF.

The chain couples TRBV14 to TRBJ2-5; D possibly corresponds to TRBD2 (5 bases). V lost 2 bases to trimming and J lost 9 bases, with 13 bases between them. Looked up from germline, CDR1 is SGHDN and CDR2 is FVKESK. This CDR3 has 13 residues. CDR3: CASSQSGLGAQYF. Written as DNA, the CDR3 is TGTGCCAGCAGCCAAAGCGGATTGGGCGCCCAGTACTTC.

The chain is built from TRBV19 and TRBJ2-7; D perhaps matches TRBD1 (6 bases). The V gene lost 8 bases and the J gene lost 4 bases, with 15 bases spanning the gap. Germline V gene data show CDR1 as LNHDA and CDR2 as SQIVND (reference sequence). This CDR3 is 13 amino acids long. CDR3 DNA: TGTGCCAGTTCACAGGGAAGGGGTTACGAGCAGTACTTC. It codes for CASSQGRGYEQYF. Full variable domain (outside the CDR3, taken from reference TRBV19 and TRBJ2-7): DGGITQSPKYLFRKEGQNVTLSCEQNLNHDAMYWYRQDPGQGLRLIYYSQIVNDFQKGDIAEGYSVSREKKESFPLTVTSAQKNPTAFYLCASSQGRGYEQYFGPGTRLTVT.

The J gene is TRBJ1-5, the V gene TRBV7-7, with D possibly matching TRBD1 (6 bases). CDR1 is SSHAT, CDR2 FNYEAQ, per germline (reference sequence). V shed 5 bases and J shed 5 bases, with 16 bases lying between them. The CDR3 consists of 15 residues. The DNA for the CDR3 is TGTGCCAGCAGCCCTGATTGGGGGGGCGATCAGCCCCAGCATTTT. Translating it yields CASSPDWGGDQPQHF.

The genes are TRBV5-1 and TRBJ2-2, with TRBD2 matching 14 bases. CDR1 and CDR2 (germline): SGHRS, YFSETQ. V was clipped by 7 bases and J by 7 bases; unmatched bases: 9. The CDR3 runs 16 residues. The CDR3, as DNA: TGCGCCAGCCGGGGACTAGCGGGAGCTACGGGCGGGGAGCTGTTTTTT. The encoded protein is CASRGLAGATGGELFF.

DNA for the CDR3: TGTGCTAGTGGTTTGACACGGGGGGACGAGCAGTACTTC. Protein product: CASGLTRGDEQYF. The genes are TRBV12-5 and TRBJ2-7; 7 nucleotides agree with TRBD2. The length of the CDR3 is 13 residues. Germline CDR1 reads LGHNT; CDR2 reads FRNRAP. V shed 2 bases, J shed 5 bases, and the junction held 3 bases outside the gene matches.

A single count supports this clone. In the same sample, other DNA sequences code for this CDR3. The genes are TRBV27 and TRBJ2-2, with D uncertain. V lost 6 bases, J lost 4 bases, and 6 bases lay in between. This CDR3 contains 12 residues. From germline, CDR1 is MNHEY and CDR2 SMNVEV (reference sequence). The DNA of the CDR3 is TGTGCCAGCAGCCTATCCACCGGGGAGCTGTTTTTT. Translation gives CASSLSTGELFF.

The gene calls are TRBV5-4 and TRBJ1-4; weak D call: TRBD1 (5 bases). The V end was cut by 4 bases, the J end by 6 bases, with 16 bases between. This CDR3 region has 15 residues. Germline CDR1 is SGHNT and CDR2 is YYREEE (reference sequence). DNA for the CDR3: TGTGCCAGCAGCGCGGGGGGGAGGCAGTATGAAAAACTGTTTTTT. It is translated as CASSAGGRQYEKLFF. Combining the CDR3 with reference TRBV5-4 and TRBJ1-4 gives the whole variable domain ETGVTQSPTHLIKTRGQQVTLRCSSQSGHNTVSWYQQALGQGPQFIFQYYREEENGRGNFPPRFSGLQFPNYSSELNVNALELDDSALYLCASSAGGRQYEKLFFGSGTQLSVL.

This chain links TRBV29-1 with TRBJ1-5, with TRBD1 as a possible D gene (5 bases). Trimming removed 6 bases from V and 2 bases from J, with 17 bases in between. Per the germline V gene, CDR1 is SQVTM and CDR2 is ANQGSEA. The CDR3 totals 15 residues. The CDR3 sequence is CSVSSQGGRNQPQHF. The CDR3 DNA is TGCAGCGTATCGAGCCAGGGTGGGCGCAATCAGCCCCAGCATTTT.

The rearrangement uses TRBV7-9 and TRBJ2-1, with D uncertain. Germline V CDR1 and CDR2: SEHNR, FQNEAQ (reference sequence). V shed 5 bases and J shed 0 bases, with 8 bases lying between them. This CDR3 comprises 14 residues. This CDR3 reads CASSLLPSYNEQFF. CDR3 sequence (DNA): TGTGCCAGCAGCCTCCTTCCCTCCTACAATGAGCAGTTCTTC.

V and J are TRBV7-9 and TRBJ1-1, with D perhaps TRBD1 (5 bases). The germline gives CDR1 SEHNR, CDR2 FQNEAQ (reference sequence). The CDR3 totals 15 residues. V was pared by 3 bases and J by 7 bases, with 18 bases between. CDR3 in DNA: TGTGCCAGCAGCTTTTGGGCGCAAGGGGAAGGTGAAGCTTTCTTT. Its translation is CASSFWAQGEGEAFF.

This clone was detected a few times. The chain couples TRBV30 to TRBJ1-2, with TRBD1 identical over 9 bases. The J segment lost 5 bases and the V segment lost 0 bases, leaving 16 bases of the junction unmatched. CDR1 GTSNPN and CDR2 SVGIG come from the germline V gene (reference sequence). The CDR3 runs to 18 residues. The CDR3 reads CAWSVERDRVRFGYGYTF. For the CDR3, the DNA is TGTGCCTGGAGTGTAGAGCGGGACAGGGTGCGGTTCGGGTATGGCTACACCTTC.

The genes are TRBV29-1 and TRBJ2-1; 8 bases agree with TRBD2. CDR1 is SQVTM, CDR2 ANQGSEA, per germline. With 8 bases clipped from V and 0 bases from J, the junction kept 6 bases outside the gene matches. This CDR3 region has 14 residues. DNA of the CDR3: TGCAGCTCCTCCGGGACTAGCTCCTACAATGAGCAGTTCTTC. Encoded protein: CSSSGTSSYNEQFF.

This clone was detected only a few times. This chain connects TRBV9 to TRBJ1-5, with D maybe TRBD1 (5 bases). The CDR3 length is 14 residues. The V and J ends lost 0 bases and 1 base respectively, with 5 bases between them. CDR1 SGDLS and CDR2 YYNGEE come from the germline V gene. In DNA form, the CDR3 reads TGTGCCAGCAGCGTAGGACAGAGCAATCAGCCCCAGCATTTT. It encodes CASSVGQSNQPQHF.

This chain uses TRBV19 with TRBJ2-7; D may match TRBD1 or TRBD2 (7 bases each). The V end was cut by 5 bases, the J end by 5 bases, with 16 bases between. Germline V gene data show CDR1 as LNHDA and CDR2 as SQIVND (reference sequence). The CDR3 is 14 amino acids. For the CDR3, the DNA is TGTGCCAGTAGTCCGGGAGGAGGGGGCAACGAGCAGTACTTC. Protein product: CASSPGGGGNEQYF.

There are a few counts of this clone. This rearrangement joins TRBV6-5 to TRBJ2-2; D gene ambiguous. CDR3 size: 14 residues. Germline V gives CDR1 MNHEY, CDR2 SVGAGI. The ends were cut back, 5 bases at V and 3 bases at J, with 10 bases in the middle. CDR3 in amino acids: CASSGSAYTGELFF. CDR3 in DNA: TGTGCCAGCAGTGGCTCAGCGTACACCGGGGAGCTGTTTTTT.

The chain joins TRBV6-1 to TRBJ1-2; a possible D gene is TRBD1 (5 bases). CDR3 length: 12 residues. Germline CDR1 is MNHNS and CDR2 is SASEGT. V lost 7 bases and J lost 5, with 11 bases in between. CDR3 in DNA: TGTGCCAGCAAATCCCAGGGATATGGCTACACCTTC. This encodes CASKSQGYGYTF.

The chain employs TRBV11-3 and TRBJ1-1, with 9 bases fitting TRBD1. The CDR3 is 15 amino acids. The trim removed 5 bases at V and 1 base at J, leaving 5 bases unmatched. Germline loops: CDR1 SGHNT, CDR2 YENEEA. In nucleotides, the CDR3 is TGTGCCAGCAGCACAAACAGGGGGCGGAACACTGAAGCTTTCTTT. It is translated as CASSTNRGRNTEAFF.

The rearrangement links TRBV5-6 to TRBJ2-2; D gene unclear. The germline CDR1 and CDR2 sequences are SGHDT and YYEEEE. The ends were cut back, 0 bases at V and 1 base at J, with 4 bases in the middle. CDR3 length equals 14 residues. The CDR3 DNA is TGTGCCAGCAGCTTGGTCAGGAACACCGGGGAGCTGTTTTTT. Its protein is CASSLVRNTGELFF.

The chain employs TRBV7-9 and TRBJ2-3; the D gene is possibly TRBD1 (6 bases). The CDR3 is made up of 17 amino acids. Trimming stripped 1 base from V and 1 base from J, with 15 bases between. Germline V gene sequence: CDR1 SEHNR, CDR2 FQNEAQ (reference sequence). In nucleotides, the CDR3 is TGTGCCAGCAGCTTAGTCGTTAGGGGGACGGGCACAGATACGCAGTATTTT. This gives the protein CASSLVVRGTGTDTQYF.

CDR3 nucleotide sequence: TGTGCCAGCAGTTTTGGGCAGGGTAGGAGAAGCAATCAGCCCCAGCATTTT. Translation gives CASSFGQGRRSNQPQHF. This chain connects TRBV28 to TRBJ1-5; D possibly corresponds to TRBD1 (5 bases). The CDR3 runs to 17 residues. CDR1 and CDR2 from the germline V gene are MDHEN and SYDVKM. Trimming pared 3 bases from V and 1 base from J, leaving 16 bases between.

CDR3 in amino acids: CASSPSVSGSYEQYF. CDR3 nucleotides: TGTGCCAGCAGCCCTTCCGTTAGTGGCTCCTACGAGCAGTACTTC. The chain links TRBV6-6 to TRBJ2-7; D is undetermined. V shed 6 bases and J shed 0 bases, with 15 bases lying between them. This CDR3 region has 15 residues. Germline lookup yields CDR1 MNHNY and CDR2 SVGAGI (reference sequence).